The 23 T cell receptor beta chains below all came from one sample that was sequenced in a study of breast tumors, draining lymph nodes, adjacent tissues. TCRdb re-called the multiplex PCR reads with MiXCR, one entry per CDR3 protein. The sample includes 150,000 to 200,000 distinct CDR3 sequences, 25% to 40% of them seen just once. Axillary draining lymph nodes of breast cancer patients supplied the node samples. The material sequenced was axillary lymph node tissue. The receptor set was obtained from a female donor with breast cancer. Some clones in this sample may be carry-over from other donors' samples.

About this clonotype: This could be a read error, since a much larger clone is one nucleotide away. This chain uses TRBV6-5 with TRBJ2-7; D could derive from TRBD1 or TRBD2 (5 bases each). Per germline, CDR1 MNHEY and CDR2 SVGAGI. This CDR3 spans 14 amino acids. Trimming removed 7 bases from V and 3 bases from J, with 16 bases in between. This CDR3 is CASNQGSGLYEQYF. The CDR3 nucleotides are TGTGCCAGCAACCAGGGCAGCGGCCTCTACGAGCAGTACTTC.

The rearrangement links TRBV7-9 to TRBJ1-6; a possible D gene is TRBD1 (5 bases). With 6 bases removed from V and 10 bases from J, the gap between germline ends came to 22 bases. Germline V gene data show CDR1 as SEHNR and CDR2 as FQNEAQ (reference sequence). The CDR3 runs 16 residues. CDR3 region: CASRKPAGTGDSPLHF. DNA for the CDR3: TGTGCCAGCAGAAAGCCGGCAGGGACGGGGGACTCACCCCTCCACTTT.

This clonotype was seen only a few times. The chain employs TRBV3-1 and TRBJ2-7, with TRBD2 matching 10 bases. CDR3 length: 17 amino acids. Per germline, CDR1 LGHDT and CDR2 YNNKEL (reference sequence). Losses at the gene ends were 4 bases for V and 2 bases for J; bases not matched to a gene: 11. The CDR3 here is CASSPHSTSGLAYEQYF. The CDR3 bases are TGTGCCAGCAGCCCCCACTCGACTAGCGGGCTAGCCTACGAGCAGTACTTC.

As for this clonotype: At one of its ends the junction is not consistent with the germline gene, which may arise from a read error. This sequence joins TRBV4-2 and TRBJ1-4, with D possibly TRBD1 on 5 matching bases. CDR3 length equals 13 residues. CDR1 is LGHNA and CDR2 is YNFKEQ in the germline V gene. The chain's CDR3 is CASGRAQGERLFF. The CDR3 region has the DNA TGTGCCAGCGGCCGGGCTCAGGGTGAAAGACTGTTTTTT.

This clonotype has more than one count but fewer than ten. This sequence joins TRBV3-1 and TRBJ2-1, with TRBD2 matching over 13 bases. The length of the CDR3 is 14 residues. The junction had 0 bases not matched to a gene; V was cut back by 3 bases and J by 7 bases. CDR1 LGHDT and CDR2 YNNKEL come from the germline V gene (reference sequence). The CDR3 here is CASSQGLAGNEQFF. The DNA for the CDR3 is TGTGCCAGCAGCCAGGGACTAGCGGGGAATGAGCAGTTCTTC.

The chain carries TRBV15 and TRBJ2-4; 8 nucleotides line up with TRBD1. Germline values: CDR1 LNHNV, CDR2 YYDKDF (reference sequence). After removal of 2 bases from V and 8 bases from J, the junction contained 2 bases not matched to a gene. The CDR3 consists of 13 residues. The CDR3 loop reads CATSRNRGDIQYF. Here the CDR3 DNA reads TGTGCCACCAGCAGAAACAGGGGGGACATTCAGTACTTC.

There are a few counts of this clonotype. A read error may account for a junction end that differs from germline. J is TRBJ1-2 and V is TRBV20-1, with D perhaps matching TRBD1 (5 bases). Germline V CDR1 and CDR2: DFQATT, SNEGSKA (reference sequence). CDR3 length equals 12 residues. The CDR3 reads CSASREVYGSTF. In DNA form, the CDR3 reads TGCAGTGCTAGCAGGGAAGTCTATGGCTCCACCTTC.

As for this clonotype: This sequence may be a read error, since a much larger clone differs from it by one base. CDR3 sequence reads: CASSLVGRYQETQYF. The CDR3 DNA follows: TGTGCCAGCAGTTTAGTGGGGAGGTACCAAGAGACCCAGTACTTC. V usage is TRBV12-3 or TRBV12-4 and J usage is TRBJ2-5; TRBD2 is a possible D gene (6 bases). The ends were cut back, 1 base at V and 0 bases at J, with 9 bases in the middle. The CDR3 runs to 15 residues.

This clonotype was observed a handful of times. V gene TRBV19 combines with J gene TRBJ1-1; D not certain. The length of the CDR3 is 14 residues. Between the trimmed V and J ends, which lost 3 bases and 3 bases, there was a span of 11 bases. Germline lookup yields CDR1 LNHDA and CDR2 SQIVND (reference sequence). The CDR3 nucleotides are TGTGCCAGTAGTATCGAGGGCTTGCACACTGAAGCTTTCTTT. Its translation: CASSIEGLHTEAFF.

This clonotype has a count of ten or more. The V gene is TRBV19, the J gene TRBJ2-7, with a possible D match to TRBD2 (5 bases). V lost 7 bases and J lost 7, with 20 bases in between. The germline CDR1 and CDR2 sequences are LNHDA and SQIVND (reference sequence). The CDR3 runs to 14 residues. The DNA for the CDR3 is TGTGCCAGTACTGATAATTGGAGGCTGGAGGAGCAGTACTTC. It yields the protein CASTDNWRLEEQYF.

About this clonotype itself: A read error may explain this, as a much larger clone is one base away. DNA for the CDR3: TGTGCCAGCGGACCCGGGGGCCCAGATACGCAGTATTTT. This sequence encodes CASGPGGPDTQYF. The V and J genes are TRBV12-3 or TRBV12-4 and TRBJ2-3; D is perhaps TRBD1 or TRBD2 (6 bases each). V lost 8 bases to trimming and J lost 4 bases, with 13 bases between them. The CDR3 spans 13 residues.

The CDR3 sequence is CATSDQGSGANVLTF. CDR3 nucleotide sequence: TGTGCCACCAGTGATCAGGGGTCTGGGGCCAACGTCCTGACTTTC. The chain combines TRBV24-1 with TRBJ2-6; a weak D match, TRBD1 (6 bases). With 3 bases removed from V and 1 base from J, the gap between germline ends came to 6 bases. CDR1 is KGHDR, CDR2 SFDVKD, per germline. The CDR3 extends over 15 amino acids.

V gene TRBV7-9 combines with J gene TRBJ1-1, with unresolved D. This CDR3 spans 15 amino acids. V dropped 7 bases and J dropped 1 base, with 16 bases sitting between them. Per the germline V gene, CDR1 is SEHNR and CDR2 is FQNEAQ (reference sequence). The CDR3 protein is CASIRAVAGNTEAFF. DNA of the CDR3: TGTGCCAGCATTCGGGCTGTGGCAGGGAACACTGAAGCTTTCTTT.

This clonotype was counted at least ten times. CDR3 DNA: TGTGCCAGCAGTTTGGGCAGGGCTTTTGGCTACACCTTC. Encoded protein: CASSLGRAFGYTF. This chain connects TRBV6-2 or TRBV6-3 to TRBJ1-2; a weak D match, TRBD1 (5 bases). The germline V and J ends were trimmed by 4 bases and 7 bases, with 13 bases remaining between them. The germline gives CDR1 MNHEY, CDR2 SVGEGT. This CDR3 spans 13 amino acids.

The CDR3 region has the DNA TGTGCCTGGAGTGGGGACAGGGGTCGTGAAAAACTGTTTTTT. Translation gives CAWSGDRGREKLFF. The chain joins TRBV30 to TRBJ1-4; 10 positions match TRBD1. The junction had 3 bases not matched to a gene; V was cut back by 1 base and J by 7 bases. CDR3 length: 14 amino acids. Germline loops: CDR1 GTSNPN, CDR2 SVGIG (reference sequence).

This clonotype showed up just a few times. The junction departs from the called germline gene at one end, perhaps through a read error. The chain joins TRBV20-1 to TRBJ2-3; D is perhaps TRBD2 (5 bases). From germline, CDR1 is DFQATT and CDR2 SNEGSKA (reference sequence). This CDR3 comprises 14 residues. CDR3 in amino acids: CSGRIRPSTDAQYF. The CDR3 bases are TGCAGTGGCCGGATACGCCCTAGCACAGATGCGCAGTATTTT.

This clonotype was observed many times. This chain uses TRBV16 with TRBJ2-3; the D gene is possibly TRBD1 (6 bases). Germline assignment: CDR1 KGHSY and CDR2 FQNENV. The V and J ends lost 7 bases and 6 bases respectively, with 17 bases between them. The CDR3 has 14 amino acids. The CDR3 DNA sequence: TGTGCCAGCAAGGACAGTCGAGGTTCGGATACGCAGTATTTT. It specifies CASKDSRGSDTQYF.

This clonotype has more than one count but fewer than ten. With a much larger clone just one base away, this may be a read error. The gene calls are TRBV11-2 and TRBJ1-5; no clear D. There are 13 residues in the CDR3. Germline-derived CDR1 and CDR2 are SGHAT and FQNNGV. Trimming took 1 base from V and 9 from J, leaving 10 bases between them. The CDR3: CASSLGSRPPQHF. Here the CDR3 DNA reads TGTGCCAGCAGCTTAGGAAGCCGTCCGCCCCAGCATTTT.

This clonotype turned up a few times. The J gene is TRBJ2-4, the V gene TRBV5-6, with TRBD2 identical over 7 bases. Germline V gene data show CDR1 as SGHDT and CDR2 as YYEEEE. The junction had 7 bases not matched to a gene; V was cut back by 0 bases and J by 7 bases. The length of the CDR3 is 15 residues. CDR3 sequence (DNA): TGTGCCAGCAGCTTGGCGGTTCGGGGAGGGAACATTCAGTACTTC. Translation: CASSLAVRGGNIQYF.

Ten or more counts support this clonotype. V usage is TRBV5-1 and J usage is TRBJ1-3, with D tentatively TRBD1 (6 bases). The germline CDR1 and CDR2 sequences are SGHRS and YFSETQ. This CDR3 is 15 amino acids long. Trimming shortened V by 1 base and J by 9 bases, and 17 bases separated the two germline ends. The CDR3 DNA sequence: TGCGCCAGCAGCTTGACTGCCAGGGGATTTAGCACCATATATTTT. Protein sequence: CASSLTARGFSTIYF.

The chain has TRBV29-1 and TRBJ1-2; maybe TRBD1 (5 bases). Germline V gene lookup returns CDR1 SQVTM and CDR2 ANQGSEA. V lost 8 bases, J lost 7 bases, and 17 bases lay in between. This CDR3 spans 12 amino acids. The DNA of the CDR3 is TGCAGCAGACTCCAGGGCGGAGGTGGCTACACCTTC. This sequence encodes CSRLQGGGGYTF.

The CDR3 region is CASSLGQWATQETQYF. In DNA, the CDR3 is TGTGCCAGCAGCTTAGGTCAATGGGCAACCCAAGAGACCCAGTACTTC. The V and J genes are TRBV11-3 and TRBJ2-5, with no clear D. CDR1 and CDR2 (germline): SGHNT, YENEEA. The V and J ends lost 1 base and 1 base respectively, with 13 bases between them. The CDR3 totals 16 residues.

This clonotype is medium-sized by share. This rearrangement joins TRBV24-1 to TRBJ1-2, with a possible D match to TRBD1 (5 bases). V lost 4 bases, J lost 7 bases, and 24 bases lay in between. Germline CDR1 KGHDR, CDR2 SFDVKD. The CDR3 contains 17 residues. The CDR3 region has the DNA TGTGCCACCAGTGACGGCACGTTTAGCACTAGGGGTATTGGCTACACCTTC. Amino acid sequence: CATSDGTFSTRGIGYTF.